Following are 7 T cell receptor beta chains from one sample sequenced in a study of T cell responses to AZD1222 COVID-19 vaccine. TCRdb's table, derived via immunoSEQ multiplex PCR, lists solely in-frame clones and lacks some. Here the sample spans about 200,000 clones, approximately 93% being singletons. Sequences were derived from peripheral blood, sampled 28 days after the second AZD1222 dose. The origin of the receptors is an adult who received the AZD1222 COVID-19 vaccine.

The DNA for the CDR3 is TGTGCCAGCAGAGGACGGATAAACACCGGGGAGCTGTTTTTT. This gives the protein CASRGRINTGELFF. The chain uses TRBV6-5 and TRBJ2-2, with D hard to call. Germline-derived CDR1 and CDR2 are MNHEY and SVGAGI. The ends were cut back, 6 bases at V and 2 bases at J, with 10 bases in the middle. The CDR3 extends over 14 amino acids.

Details on this clone: Other DNA sequences within the sample encode an identical CDR3. The V and J genes are TRBV5-1 and TRBJ1-4; D gene unclear. The germline V gene encodes CDR1 SGHRS and CDR2 YFSETQ. V dropped 0 bases and J dropped 8 bases, with 2 bases sitting between them. CDR3 size: 11 residues. The CDR3 here is CASSLGEKLFF. The CDR3, as DNA: TGCGCCAGCAGCTTGGGGGAAAAACTGTTTTTT.

The chain uses TRBV11-2 and TRBJ1-6, with 7 nucleotides matching TRBD1. CDR3 length equals 15 residues. After removal of 7 bases from V and 1 base from J, the junction contained 4 bases not matched to a gene. CDR1 SGHAT and CDR2 FQNNGV come from the germline V gene. In nucleotides, the CDR3 is TGTGCCAGCACGACAGGGTGGTCCTATAATTCACCCCTCCACTTT. Protein sequence: CASTTGWSYNSPLHF.

This CDR3 reads CASSDRGRGEQYF. The CDR3 DNA reads TGTGCCAGCAGCGACAGGGGGCGTGGCGAGCAGTACTTC. V usage is TRBV6-6 and J usage is TRBJ2-7; TRBD1 matches at 10 bases. Germline values: CDR1 MNHNY, CDR2 SVGAGI (reference sequence). V gave up 6 bases and J gave up 6 bases; unmatched junction bases: 5. The CDR3 sequence is 13 residues long.

V usage is TRBV11-2 and J usage is TRBJ1-6; maybe TRBD1 (6 bases). Trimming took off 10 bases at V and 5 bases at J, with 12 bases between the two ends. Germline CDR1 and CDR2: SGHAT and FQNNGV. The CDR3 length is 13 residues. Written as DNA, the CDR3 is TGTGCCACCTCGGGGACACATAATTCACCCCTCCACTTT. Its translation: CATSGTHNSPLHF.

The chain joins TRBV14 to TRBJ2-5; 13 bases are shared with TRBD2. V dropped 4 bases and J dropped 0; count of bases not matched to a gene: 8. There are 18 residues in the CDR3. Per germline, CDR1 SGHDN and CDR2 FVKESK. The CDR3 nucleotides are TGTGCCAGCAGCCCTGGTACTAGCGGGGGGGACAACCAAGAGACCCAGTACTTC. Translation gives CASSPGTSGGDNQETQYF.

A few counts support this clone. This chain links TRBV2 with TRBJ1-2, with 8 bases lining up with TRBD1. J was trimmed by 4 bases and V by 5 bases; bases with no gene match: 9. Germline loops: CDR1 SNHLY, CDR2 FYNNEI. This CDR3 region has 15 residues. CDR3 DNA: TGTGCCAGCAGTATACAGGGGGGATTGGGCTATGGCTACACCTTC. Its protein is CASSIQGGLGYGYTF.